This TCR beta chain was profiled in a study of T cell responses to AZD1222 COVID-19 vaccine. Broader study findings: As reported, nearly half of all spike-specific TCRs target variant regions that are unmutated.

On this clone: Its antigen is undetermined.

TCRdb keeps only in-frame clones here, not all; method: immunoSEQ multiplex PCR. The sample consists of 80,000 or so clones, roughly 90% of them appearing once. The receptor was isolated from an adult in good health. Sequencing was performed on peripheral blood, taken on day 0 of MenACWY control vaccination.

This chain's CDR3 is CASSQEGTGGDGYTF. The CDR3 DNA reads TGCGCCAGCAGCCAAGAGGGGACAGGGGGCGATGGCTACACCTTC. V gene TRBV4-1 combines with J gene TRBJ1-2, with TRBD1 identical over 12 bases. J lost 6 bases, V lost 0 bases, and 2 bases had no gene match. The CDR3 has 15 amino acids. CDR1 MGHRA and CDR2 YSYEKL come from the germline V gene.